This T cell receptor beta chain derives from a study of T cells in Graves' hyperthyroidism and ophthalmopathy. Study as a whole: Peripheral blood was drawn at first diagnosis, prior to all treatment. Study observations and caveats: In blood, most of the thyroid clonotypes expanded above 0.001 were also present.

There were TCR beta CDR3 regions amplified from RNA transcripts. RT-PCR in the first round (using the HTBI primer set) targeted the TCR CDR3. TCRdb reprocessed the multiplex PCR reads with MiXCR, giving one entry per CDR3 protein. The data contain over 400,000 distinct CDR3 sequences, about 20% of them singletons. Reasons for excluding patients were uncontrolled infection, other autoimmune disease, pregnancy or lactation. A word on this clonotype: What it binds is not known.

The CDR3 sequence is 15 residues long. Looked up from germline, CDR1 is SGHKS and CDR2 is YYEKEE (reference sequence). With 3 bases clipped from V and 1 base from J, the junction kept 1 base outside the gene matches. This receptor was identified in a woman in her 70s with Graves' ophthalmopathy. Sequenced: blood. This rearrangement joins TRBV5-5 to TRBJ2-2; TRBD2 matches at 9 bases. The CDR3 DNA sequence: TGTGCCAGCAGCTGGACTAGCGAGAACACCGGGGAGCTGTTTTTT. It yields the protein CASSWTSENTGELFF.